This T cell receptor (beta chain) comes out of a study of cytomegalovirus exposure and HLA in healthy donors. Notes on the study in general: Researchers reported in a later analysis that a missense DCLRE1C variant was tied to TCR beta V- and J-gene trimming. A later analysis reported that several of the most significant clusters appeared to be linked to common viral pathogens, among them Epstein-Barr virus. The sole available immune exposure information was CMV serostatus. In vitro, a few CMV-associated chains proved specific for CMV antigens.

On this clone itself: Its target is not known.

PCR used 60 Vbeta primers and 13 Jbeta primers. Sequenced by immunoSEQ multiplex PCR; TCRdb stores in-frame clones only, minus some. Among roughly 200,000 clones, over 65% were seen once, and the ten largest hold under 0.8%. This CDR3 has 15 amino acids. Germline V gives CDR1 SGDLS, CDR2 YYNGEE. J gave up 8 bases and V 4 bases, and 14 bases lay outside the gene matches. The rearrangement joins TRBV9 to TRBJ1-2, with 7 positions matching TRBD1. The sequence came from a man between 18 and 29 years old in good health and CMV-seronegative. The sample taken for sequencing was PBMCs. DNA for the CDR3: TGTGCCAGCAGCCAAACAACGGGACAGACGAGGGGCTACACCTTC. Residues: CASSQTTGQTRGYTF.